This T cell receptor (beta chain) came from a study of vaccination effects on CD4 cells after COVID-19 (dated by TCRdb to between 2021 and 2023). Turning to the overall study: Post-vaccine samples across the study were collected a median of 72 days after the second dose, with a range of 14 to 241. The study compared SARS-CoV-2 spike-specific CD4+ TCR repertoires before and after mRNA vaccination in COVID-19 convalescent patients and infection-naive vaccine recipients. The full study included around ten COVID-19 convalescent patients and a few SARS-CoV-2-naive healthy vaccine recipients. In the study, cultures from other donors were sequenced using the Oncomine TCR Beta short-read assay on an Illumina iSeq 100.

As concerns this clone: No antigen is known for it. No per-base quality is available; no much larger clone lies one base away.

In the ViraFEST assay, PBMC were stimulated with viral peptide pools, and TCR sequencing was then used to find antigen-specific CD4+ T cell clonotypes based on their expansion. After less than 13 days of culture, CD4+ T cells were isolated with the EasySep CD4+ T cell isolation kit. Two doses of either the BNT162b2 or the mRNA-1273 mRNA SARS-CoV-2 vaccine were administered to participants. Negative nucleocapsid antibody results before and after vaccination confirmed that the healthy vaccine recipients had no prior SARS-CoV-2 infection. Some 2 million PBMC per well were cultured with approximately 10 ug/ml peptides in IMDM containing approximately 4.6% human AB serum, 10 IU/ml IL-2 and gentamicin. On days 3 and 7, half of the culture medium was replaced with fresh IL-2-containing medium. Unless noted otherwise, every peptide stimulation condition was cultured in triplicate wells. Using Ficoll-Paque Plus gradient centrifugation, PBMC were separated from whole blood and then either used fresh or cryopreserved at -140C. The overlapping peptide pools covered the spike proteins of SARS-CoV-2 and of the common cold coronaviruses HCoV-NL63, HCoV-OC43 and HCoV-229E. The QIAamp micro DNA kit was used to extract genomic DNA from the cultured CD4+ T cells.

For CDR1 and CDR2, the germline V gene lists KGHSH and LQKENI. From cysteine to phenylalanine, the CDR3 is 15 amino acids long. Solely the CDR3 DNA is kept, with 45 bases framed from the first base. Between the V and J ends, shortened by 0 bases and 3 bases respectively, the junction contains 11 bases. The method was the immunoSEQ multiplex PCR assay. DNA from the CD4+ T cells that had been cultured and isolated underwent TCR beta CDR3 sequencing. Per the original workflow: Non-productive TCR sequences were discarded, and reads were trimmed to the CDR3 region, with only CDR3s of 7 or more amino acids retained. Antigen-specific clonotypes were identified using the MANAFEST web app by comparison of expansion in peptide wells against reference cultures. To count as positive, a clone had to show expansion at FDR<0.05 compared with the reference and with all other wells, an odds ratio above 5, and a frequency above 0.1% in two replicate wells. A clonotype was called cross-reactive if it was significantly expanded both in SARS-CoV-2 spike wells and in at least one common cold coronavirus spike condition. CDR3 similarity was assessed by Levenshtein distance with the stringdist R package, and unrooted trees were built with ape in R 3.6.1. The table was pulled from immuneACCESS by TCRdb, which kept in-frame rearrangements only. Such tables lose some clones; where checked, under half of the loss comes from unresolved V genes, and the rest has no known cause. That table is the source of V, J and clone size, and D and trimming were worked out from the DNA. In all, the sample holds about 28,000 clones, and 73% of those were seen once. Roughly a tenth of the sample rests with the top ten.

General study outcomes and caveats: Limitations of the study were the small number of convalescent patients and the absence of early post-infection timepoints. In healthy vaccine recipients, vaccine-induced clones were almost all SARS-CoV-2 mono-reactive, with only 1 of 255 cross-reactive with common cold coronaviruses. Both infection-induced and vaccine-induced clones contracted markedly at late post-vaccination timepoints, which is consistent with waning T cell responses.

The source was CD4+ T cells from PBMCs cultured with HCoV-NL63 spike peptides, collected after COVID-19 vaccination. The label giving this sample's cell subset or site can be read as: HCoV-NL63 spike overlapping peptide pool stimulation. The receptor was isolated from a human donor who received a COVID-19 vaccine. The chain uses TRBV18 and TRBJ2-5; the D segment cannot be called with confidence. The DNA sequence is given as TGTGCCAGCTCACCACCCAACGTGAGAGAAGAGACCCAGTACTTC. Translated, it gives CASSPPNVREETQYF. With all but the CDR3 taken from the reference TRBV18 and TRBJ2-5 genes, the full variable domain is: NAGVMQNPRHLVRRRGQEARLRCSPMKGHSHVYWYRQLPEEGLKFMVYLQKENIIDESGMPKERFSAEFPKEGPSILRIQQVVRGDSAAYFCASSPPNVREETQYFGPGTRLLVL.